These 22 T cell receptor beta chains were sequenced from one sample in a study of breast tumors, draining lymph nodes, adjacent tissues. TCRdb fed the multiplex PCR reads into MiXCR, producing one record per CDR3 protein. The table records some 110,000 distinct CDR3 sequences, 30% of them present only once. Breast cancer patients provided tissue from their axillary draining lymph nodes. The sequencing input was axillary lymph node tissue. The receptors shown here come from a female donor with breast cancer. Some clones in this sample may be carry-over from other donors' samples.

In regard to this clonotype: An end of the junction differs from the germline gene, which may be a read error. This chain joins TRBV5-1 and TRBJ1-1; the D is unclear. The CDR3 length is 14 residues. Germline V gene lookup returns CDR1 SGHRS and CDR2 YFSETQ. CDR3 sequence (DNA): TGCGCCAGCACCTCCGGGAGGGCAACGACCGAAGCTCTCTTT. Amino acid sequence: CASTSGRATTEALF. The full variable domain, its missing parts supplied by reference TRBV5-1 and TRBJ1-1, is KAGVTQTPRYLIKTRGQQVTLSCSPISGHRSVSWYQQTPGQGLQFLFEYFSETQRNKGNFPGRFSGRQFSNSRSEMNVSTLELGDSALYLCASTSGRATTEALFGQGTRLTVV.

A note on this clonotype: The junction shows a germline mismatch at one end, possibly a read error. This sequence joins TRBV2 and TRBJ2-7; the D is unclear. Germline-derived CDR1 and CDR2 are SNHLY and FYNNEI. CDR3 length equals 15 residues. The DNA of the CDR3 is TGTACCAGCAGTGAGTTAGTTGTGGCTTCCTACGAGCAGTACTTC. Amino acids: CTSSELVVASYEQYF.

Note on this clonotype: A junction boundary mismatches the germline segment, possibly from a read error. V and J are TRBV24-1 and TRBJ2-3; TRBD1 agrees at 9 bases. CDR3 size: 16 residues. Germline V gene data show CDR1 as KGHDR and CDR2 as SFDVKD. The CDR3 region is CATSVPGQGVGDTRYF. CDR3 coding DNA: TGTGCCACCAGTGTCCCGGGACAGGGAGTGGGAGATACGCGGTATTTT.

The sample holds many counts of this clonotype. Sequence at one end of the junction differs from germline and may be a read error. The genes are TRBV20-1 and TRBJ1-2; TRBD1 is a possible D gene (6 bases). The CDR3 covers 12 residues. CDR1 is DFQATT and CDR2 is SNEGSKA in the germline V gene (reference sequence). The CDR3 loop is CSAIQGDYGSTF. CDR3 nucleotide sequence: TGCAGTGCTATACAGGGCGACTATGGCTCCACCTTC.

This clonotype was recorded at least ten times. This chain joins TRBV4-1 and TRBJ2-1, with unresolved D. The CDR3 contains 11 residues. In germline, CDR1 is MGHRA, CDR2 YSYEKL. Trimming took off 4 bases at V and 11 bases at J, with 9 bases between the two ends. The CDR3 region is CASSLGAQQFF. The DNA for the CDR3 is TGCGCCAGCAGCCTAGGCGCACAGCAGTTCTTC.

This clonotype has more than one count but fewer than ten. With a much larger clone just one base away, this may be a read error. V and J are TRBV12-3 or TRBV12-4 and TRBJ1-2; TRBD1 agrees at 9 bases. V lost 5 bases, J lost 6 bases, and 10 bases stayed unmatched. The CDR3 runs to 15 residues. The DNA of the CDR3 is TGTGCCAGCAGTCTTTACCGGGACAGGGTGGATGGCTACACCTTC. It specifies CASSLYRDRVDGYTF.

This clonotype showed up many times. The rearrangement joins TRBV7-9 to TRBJ2-7; D possibly uses TRBD1 or TRBD2 (5 bases each). V lost 4 bases to trimming and J lost 3 bases, with 16 bases between them. The V gene's germline CDR1 is SEHNR and CDR2 FQNEAQ (reference sequence). The CDR3 runs 15 residues. CDR3 loop: CASSYTQGELYEQYF. The CDR3 coding sequence is TGTGCCAGCAGCTATACCCAGGGAGAGCTCTACGAGCAGTACTTC.

The chain carries TRBV12-3 or TRBV12-4 and TRBJ1-1; no definite D call. This CDR3 has 13 residues. V was clipped by 5 bases and J by 1 base, with 8 bases between them. This chain's CDR3 is CASSPWENTEAFF. In DNA form, the CDR3 reads TGTGCCAGCAGTCCTTGGGAGAACACTGAAGCTTTCTTT.

Many counts were recorded for this clonotype. The chain couples TRBV11-2 to TRBJ2-5, with TRBD2 as a possible D gene (6 bases). CDR1 SGHAT and CDR2 FQNNGV come from the germline V gene. The CDR3 covers 15 residues. Trimming pared 1 base from V and 2 bases from J, leaving 11 bases between. CDR3 sequence reads: CASSLVGGTQETQYF. The CDR3 DNA follows: TGTGCCAGCAGCTTAGTGGGGGGAACACAAGAGACCCAGTACTTC.

The chain links TRBV9 to TRBJ2-3; 11 bases align to TRBD2. Germline CDR1 is SGDLS and CDR2 is YYNGEE. The CDR3 contains 14 residues. With V trimmed by 4 bases and J by 6 bases, 4 bases remained unmatched. The CDR3 region has the DNA TGTGCCAGCAGCCATAGCGGGGGGGCGGATACGCAGTATTTT. Its translation: CASSHSGGADTQYF. The full variable domain, its missing parts supplied by reference TRBV9 and TRBJ2-3, is DSGVTQTPKHLITATGQRVTLRCSPRSGDLSVYWYQQSLDQGLQFLIQYYNGEERAKGNILERFSAQQFPDLHSELNLSSLELGDSALYFCASSHSGGADTQYFGPGTRLTVL.

This chain connects TRBV5-1 to TRBJ2-3; 8 bases are shared with TRBD2. The CDR3 has 15 residues. Trimming removed 3 bases from V and 0 bases from J; junction bases left unmatched: 3. Germline-derived CDR1 and CDR2 are SGHRS and YFSETQ. CDR3 in amino acids: CASSWSGRSTDTQYF. The CDR3, as DNA: TGCGCCAGCAGCTGGAGCGGGAGAAGCACAGATACGCAGTATTTT.

On this clonotype itself: This could be a read error, since a much larger clone is one nucleotide away. The chain uses TRBV20-1 and TRBJ2-5; TRBD1 matches 7 bases. Germline CDR1 and CDR2: DFQATT and SNEGSKA (reference sequence). With 5 bases clipped from V and 4 bases from J, the junction kept 16 bases outside the gene matches. The CDR3 sequence is 16 residues long. The CDR3, as DNA: TGCAGTGCTGAAGAAATTACCGGGACAGCGAGAGAGACCCAGTACTTC. Residues: CSAEEITGTARETQYF.

This clonotype has just a few counts. The chain links TRBV6-5 to TRBJ2-3, with 12 bases aligning to TRBD2. This CDR3 spans 16 amino acids. Trimming removed 7 bases from V and 8 bases from J; junction bases left unmatched: 13. Germline V CDR1 and CDR2: MNHEY, SVGAGI. The CDR3 nucleotides read TGTGCCAGCAAACCTAAGACTAGCGGGGGAGGGGGTACGCAGTATTTT. As protein: CASKPKTSGGGGTQYF.

This clonotype was seen many times. One end of the junction varies from germline; a read error may be responsible. The chain carries TRBV7-7 and TRBJ2-5; 8 bases agree with TRBD1. CDR3 size: 15 residues. The germline gives CDR1 SSHAT, CDR2 FNYEAQ (reference sequence). The CDR3: CASSLGQGSQETQYF. The DNA of the CDR3 is TGTGCTAGCAGCTTAGGACAGGGATCCCAAGAGACCCAGTACTTC.

Points on this clonotype: One end of the junction varies from germline; a read error may be responsible. The chain couples TRBV2 to TRBJ1-3; weak D call: TRBD1 (5 bases). This CDR3 contains 14 residues. Germline V gene data show CDR1 as SNHLY and CDR2 as FYNNEI. This CDR3 is CASRPGLTGTTMYF. The DNA for the CDR3 is TGTGCCAGCAGACCGGGGCTGACTGGAACCACCATGTATTTT. The full variable domain, in which reference TRBV2 and TRBJ1-3 provide the parts outside the CDR3, is EPEVTQTPSHQVTQMGQEVILRCVPISNHLYFYWYRQILGQKVEFLVSFYNNEISEKSEIFDDQFSVERPDGSNFTLKIRSTKLEDSAMYFCASRPGLTGTTMYFGEGSWLTVV.

At least ten counts were recorded for this clonotype. The chain uses TRBV2 and TRBJ2-5; TRBD1 matches 7 bases. Germline CDR1 reads SNHLY; CDR2 reads FYNNEI. V lost 6 bases, J lost 1 base, and 2 bases stayed unmatched. The CDR3 length is 13 residues. CDR3 bases: TGTGCCAGCAGAGGGACAGCCCAAGAGACCCAGTACTTC. As protein: CASRGTAQETQYF.

At least ten counts were recorded for this clonotype. The chain links TRBV28 to TRBJ2-7, with a possible D match to TRBD1 (5 bases). The CDR3 has 16 amino acids. V gave up 0 bases and J gave up 5 bases, with 17 bases separating them. CDR1 and CDR2 (germline): MDHEN, SYDVKM. In DNA, the CDR3 is TGTGCCAGCAGTTTATGGCGGCAGGGAAATTCCCACGAGCAGTACTTC. It translates to CASSLWRQGNSHEQYF.

In its sample, this clonotype was seen many times. V is TRBV20-1 and J is TRBJ2-7; D may match TRBD1 or TRBD2 (5 bases each). The CDR3 contains 11 residues. Trimming pared 3 bases from V and 7 bases from J, leaving 10 bases between. From germline, CDR1 is DFQATT and CDR2 SNEGSKA (reference sequence). For the CDR3, the DNA is TGCAGTGCTAGTGAGGGACCGGAGCAGTACTTC. Translating it yields CSASEGPEQYF.

This clonotype was found a few times. Possible read error: a much larger clone is one base away. The V call is TRBV6-5, the J call TRBJ1-6; no firm D call. CDR3 length: 17 residues. Per the germline V gene, CDR1 is MNHEY and CDR2 is SVGAGI. V lost 5 bases and J lost 0, with 14 bases in between. Here the CDR3 DNA reads TGTGCCAGCAGTCACTGGGCCGCTAGCTCCTATAATTCACCCCTCCACTTT. Amino acids: CASSHWAASSYNSPLHF.

This clonotype was counted a few times. V is TRBV24-1 and J is TRBJ1-2, with 8 bases fitting TRBD1. Germline CDR1 and CDR2: KGHDR and SFDVKD. The V segment lost 1 base and the J segment 6 bases; nucleotides outside the gene matches: 3. The CDR3 sequence is 14 residues long. The CDR3 here is CATSDLPGGDGYTF. CDR3 nucleotide sequence: TGTGCCACCAGTGATTTACCAGGGGGCGATGGCTACACCTTC.

This clonotype has a count of ten or more. This chain joins TRBV2 and TRBJ2-4; no definite D call. Trimming pared 6 bases from V and 6 bases from J, leaving 9 bases between. Germline assignment: CDR1 SNHLY and CDR2 FYNNEI. This CDR3 spans 12 amino acids. CDR3: CASRLGPNIQYF. The CDR3 DNA reads TGTGCCAGCAGGCTGGGCCCAAACATTCAGTACTTC.

This clonotype was picked up many times. This sequence joins TRBV4-1 and TRBJ2-3; 9 nucleotides align to TRBD2. The germline gives CDR1 MGHRA, CDR2 YSYEKL. The CDR3 covers 15 residues. The ends lost 4 bases at V and 2 bases at J; junction bases unmatched: 4. CDR3 region: CASSPSSGDTDTQYF. As DNA, the CDR3 is TGCGCCAGCAGCCCCTCTAGCGGGGACACAGATACGCAGTATTTT.